Here is one T cell receptor (beta chain) with its context. Its specificity is not known. Trimming cost V 6 bases and J 2 bases, with 17 bases left between them. The CDR3 runs to 15 residues. This sample was taken from a study of response to subunit inactivated influenza vaccine. Study-level findings and limits: The authors suggested that every seasonal influenza vaccination recruits few new T cells.

One entry per CDR3 protein, called by TCRdb with MiXCR from the RT-PCR reads. The data contain approximately 520,000 distinct CDR3 sequences, around 25% of them singletons. The specimen was CD4+ T cells sorted from PBMCs, collected roughly 5 days after vaccination. The chain links TRBV12-3 or TRBV12-4 to TRBJ2-7; TRBD1 is a possible D gene (6 bases). The sequence was obtained from a man aged 45-65 years who received an inactivated influenza vaccine. CDR3 nucleotide sequence: TGTGCCAGCAGCCCCGACAGGCTAGGGACCTACGAGCAGTACTTC. It codes for CASSPDRLGTYEQYF.